Shown below are 32 T cell receptor beta chains from a single sample sequenced in a study of blood T cell repertoires in COVID-19. This table comes from immunoSEQ multiplex PCR, and its TCRdb copy is limited to in-frame clones, with some not included. There are 65,000 to 85,000 clones in the sample; 75% to 90% occur only once, and more than 2.5% lies in the top ten. Sequencing was done on a sample of peripheral blood. The origin of the receptors is a man aged 45-60 years with acute or convalescent COVID-19.

The chain is built from TRBV7-9 and TRBJ2-1, with TRBD2 as a possible D gene (6 bases). The CDR3 has 17 amino acids. Germline CDR1 SEHNR, CDR2 FQNEAQ (reference sequence). V lost 2 bases, J lost 0 bases, and 14 bases lay in between. The CDR3 nucleotides are TGTGCCAGCAGCTTACCAAAAACCGGGAGCTCCTACAATGAGCAGTTCTTC. It yields the protein CASSLPKTGSSYNEQFF.

V is TRBV18 and J is TRBJ2-7; tentatively, D is TRBD1 (5 bases). Trimming stripped 6 bases from V and 4 bases from J, with 16 bases between. This CDR3 has 14 amino acids. Germline values: CDR1 KGHSH, CDR2 LQKENI. CDR3 sequence: CASSRMDTKYEQYF. The CDR3 region has the DNA TGTGCCAGCTCGCGGATGGACACAAAATACGAGCAGTACTTC.

This chain uses TRBV19 with TRBJ2-1, with a weak D call TRBD2 (7 bases). This CDR3 is built from 16 residues. From germline, CDR1 is LNHDA and CDR2 SQIVND (reference sequence). The V and J ends lost 3 bases and 5 bases respectively, with 17 bases between them. CDR3 bases: TGTGCCAGTAGTATGGGGGGCGGGAGTAGGAACAATGAGCAGTTCTTC. Encoded protein: CASSMGGGSRNNEQFF.

This chain connects TRBV4-2 to TRBJ1-1, with a tentative D call TRBD1 (6 bases). The CDR3 length is 15 residues. Germline CDR1 LGHNA, CDR2 YNFKEQ. Trimming pared 1 base from V and 3 bases from J, leaving 12 bases between. This CDR3 is CASSQGGGRDTEAFF. The CDR3 DNA follows: TGTGCCAGCAGCCAAGGGGGGGGCAGGGACACTGAAGCTTTCTTT.

The chain is built from TRBV5-1 and TRBJ2-4, with 11 bases identical to TRBD1. Germline V gene data show CDR1 as SGHRS and CDR2 as YFSETQ. The CDR3 has 16 amino acids. V was pared by 4 bases and J by 9 bases, with 12 bases of the junction left unmatched. This CDR3 reads CASSSGTGGRVVIQYF. CDR3 in DNA: TGCGCCAGCAGCAGCGGGACAGGGGGTCGGGTGGTCATTCAGTACTTC.

V usage is TRBV5-1 and J usage is TRBJ2-1, with 7 bases fitting TRBD2. After removal of 2 bases from V and 7 bases from J, the junction contained 9 bases not matched to a gene. The CDR3 contains 15 residues. The germline V gene has CDR1 SGHRS and CDR2 YFSETQ. Here the CDR3 reads CASSFAGELGNEQFF. CDR3 nucleotides: TGCGCCAGCAGCTTTGCGGGAGAACTGGGGAATGAGCAGTTCTTC.

The rearrangement joins TRBV7-9 to TRBJ2-7; TRBD1 might be the D (5 bases). The CDR3 length is 14 residues. Trimming took 1 base from V and 3 from J, leaving 10 bases between them. Germline CDR1 and CDR2: SEHNR and FQNEAQ (reference sequence). The CDR3 protein is CASSLVGAGYEQYV. The CDR3 DNA sequence: TGTGCCAGCAGCTTAGTAGGGGCTGGCTACGAGCAGTACGTC.

This sequence joins TRBV7-3 and TRBJ2-3; TRBD1 agrees at 8 bases. The V gene end was trimmed by 4 bases and the J gene end by 5 bases; junction bases not matched to a gene: 5. The CDR3 loop spans 14 amino acids. The V gene's germline CDR1 is SGHTA and CDR2 FQGTGA. The CDR3 region has the DNA TGTGCCAGCAGCTACAGGACAGGGCGAGATACGCAGTATTTT. Residues: CASSYRTGRDTQYF.

The J gene is TRBJ2-5, the V gene TRBV10-3, with D perhaps matching TRBD2 (6 bases). The V gene's germline CDR1 is ENHRY and CDR2 SYGVKD. The CDR3 runs 15 residues. Trimming took off 6 bases at V and 5 bases at J, with 19 bases between the two ends. Here the CDR3 DNA reads TGTGCCATCAGCACCGTCGGAGGGGCGTCCGAGACCCAGTACTTC. This codes for CAISTVGGASETQYF.

CDR3 loop: CASRPGTGNQETQYF. CDR3 sequence (DNA): TGTGCCAGCAGGCCCGGGACAGGGAACCAAGAGACCCAGTACTTC. The chain has TRBV7-7 and TRBJ2-5, with TRBD1 matching 9 bases. This CDR3 comprises 15 residues. The germline V gene encodes CDR1 SSHAT and CDR2 FNYEAQ (reference sequence). J gave up 0 bases and V 6 bases, and 5 bases lay outside the gene matches.

This chain joins TRBV28 and TRBJ1-2, with no clear D. This CDR3 spans 13 amino acids. Trimming cost V 1 base and J 9 bases, with 12 bases left between them. From germline, CDR1 is MDHEN and CDR2 SYDVKM. CDR3 amino acids: CASSLFQPSSYTF. CDR3 nucleotides: TGTGCCAGCAGTTTATTTCAACCGAGCAGCTACACCTTC.

This chain links TRBV6-5 with TRBJ1-5; weak D call: TRBD1 (6 bases). In germline, CDR1 is MNHEY, CDR2 SVGAGI. The CDR3 sequence is 14 residues long. Between the trimmed V and J ends, which lost 3 bases and 9 bases, there was a span of 15 bases. The DNA of the CDR3 is TGTGCCAGCAGTTATGGCAGGGGATTAAGGCCCCAGCATTTT. It encodes CASSYGRGLRPQHF.

This chain links TRBV6-5 with TRBJ2-7; D gene ambiguous. This CDR3 contains 14 residues. Trimming stripped 6 bases from V and 5 bases from J, with 17 bases between. Germline assignment: CDR1 MNHEY and CDR2 SVGAGI. For the CDR3, the DNA is TGTGCCAGCAGCCCATACGAGGCGAGCAACGAGCAGTACTTC. Translation gives CASSPYEASNEQYF.

This chain joins TRBV9 and TRBJ1-5, with TRBD1 matching 9 bases. CDR1 is SGDLS and CDR2 is YYNGEE in the germline V gene. The length of the CDR3 is 15 residues. Germline trimming cut 3 bases from V and 6 bases from J; bases unmatched to any gene: 7. The CDR3 region is CASSGGQGWGQPQHF. The CDR3 DNA reads TGTGCCAGCAGCGGGGGACAGGGTTGGGGTCAGCCCCAGCATTTT.

The rearrangement uses TRBV29-1 and TRBJ1-4, with D possibly TRBD1 on 6 matching bases. V was trimmed by 8 bases and J by 4 bases, leaving 8 bases between them. The CDR3 spans 11 residues. Germline V CDR1 and CDR2: SQVTM, ANQGSEA. The CDR3 DNA sequence: TGCAGCAAGGACAGTAATGAAAAACTGTTTTTT. It is translated as CSKDSNEKLFF.

The gene calls are TRBV7-6 and TRBJ1-1; 9 bases match TRBD1. Germline V gene sequence: CDR1 SGHVS, CDR2 FNYEAQ. The CDR3 is 17 amino acids. With V trimmed by 2 bases and J by 1 base, 8 bases remained unmatched. The CDR3 region is CASSLSKGTGKNTEAFF. CDR3 coding DNA: TGTGCCAGCAGCTTAAGTAAGGGGACAGGGAAGAACACTGAAGCTTTCTTT.

The chain links TRBV11-2 to TRBJ2-1; 9 nucleotides match TRBD1. The germline gives CDR1 SGHAT, CDR2 FQNNGV. Losses at the gene ends were 0 bases for V and 4 bases for J; bases not matched to a gene: 4. The CDR3 has 16 residues. The DNA of the CDR3 is TGTGCCAGCAGCTTAGAACCGGGACAGGGTTACAATGAGCAGTTCTTC. Protein sequence: CASSLEPGQGYNEQFF.

This rearrangement joins TRBV30 to TRBJ1-4; 7 bases are a match to TRBD1. Per the germline V gene, CDR1 is GTSNPN and CDR2 is SVGIG (reference sequence). J lost 4 bases, V lost 0 bases, and 5 bases had no gene match. CDR3 length equals 15 residues. The DNA of the CDR3 is TGTGCCTGGAGTGTAGACAGGGCCCTTAATGAAAAACTGTTTTTT. This codes for CAWSVDRALNEKLFF.

This chain joins TRBV5-4 and TRBJ2-3; 7 bases are a match to TRBD2. Germline assignment: CDR1 SGHNT and CDR2 YYREEE (reference sequence). V lost 1 base to trimming and J lost 0 bases; unmatched junction nucleotides: 2. The CDR3 spans 15 residues. The CDR3 DNA reads TGTGCCAGCAGCTTGACTAGCGATAGCACAGATACGCAGTATTTT. The encoded protein is CASSLTSDSTDTQYF.

V is TRBV11-2 and J is TRBJ1-2, with 9 bases lining up with TRBD1. Germline trimming cut 5 bases from V and 7 bases from J; bases unmatched to any gene: 17. The V gene's germline CDR1 is SGHAT and CDR2 FQNNGV. The CDR3 consists of 17 residues. The CDR3: CASSPKGQGEFFGGYTF. The CDR3 coding sequence is TGTGCCAGCAGCCCTAAGGGACAGGGAGAATTTTTCGGTGGCTACACCTTC. Based on the CDR3 plus reference TRBV11-2 and TRBJ1-2, the full variable domain is EAGVAQSPRYKIIEKRQSVAFWCNPISGHATLYWYQQILGQGPKLLIQFQNNGVVDDSQLPKDRFSAERLKGVDSTLKIQPAKLEDSAVYLCASSPKGQGEFFGGYTFGSGTRLTVV.

J is TRBJ2-5 and V is TRBV7-4, with 8 bases fitting TRBD2. Germline CDR1 reads SGHVT; CDR2 reads SQSDAQ. V dropped 3 bases and J dropped 4; count of bases not matched to a gene: 16. The CDR3 covers 18 residues. CDR3 amino acids: CASSFNTPLGLAGETQYF. In nucleotides, the CDR3 is TGTGCCAGCAGCTTCAATACGCCACTAGGACTAGCTGGAGAGACCCAGTACTTC.

This clone showed up just once. The J gene is TRBJ2-5, the V gene TRBV6-2 or TRBV6-3; 7 bases align to TRBD2. The length of the CDR3 is 16 residues. In germline, CDR1 is MNHEY, CDR2 SVGEGT. V lost 3 bases to trimming and J lost 1 base; unmatched junction nucleotides: 8. The CDR3 is CASSYRGGGLQETQYF. CDR3 nucleotides: TGTGCCAGCAGTTATCGTGGGGGAGGGCTCCAAGAGACCCAGTACTTC.

This clone was recorded a few times. This chain joins TRBV5-6 and TRBJ1-1; D possibly corresponds to TRBD1 (5 bases). This CDR3 has 15 residues. V was shortened by 0 bases and J by 4 bases, with 13 bases between the two germline ends. Germline V gene sequence: CDR1 SGHDT, CDR2 YYEEEE. The DNA of the CDR3 is TGTGCCAGCAGCTTGGAAATCAGCGGGGGCACTGAAGCTTTCTTT. Its translation is CASSLEISGGTEAFF.

This clone was detected once. J is TRBJ1-1 and V is TRBV3-1 (or the pseudogene TRBV3-2); D unresolved. CDR3 size: 14 residues. V was pared by 2 bases and J by 0 bases, with 7 bases between. CDR1 is LGHDT and CDR2 is YNNKEL in the germline V gene (reference sequence). CDR3 in DNA: TGTGCCAGCAGCCAACCAGAAATGAACACTGAAGCTTTCTTT. Translated: CASSQPEMNTEAFF.

This clone was counted a few times. The chain employs TRBV5-1 and TRBJ1-4; D call uncertain. The CDR3 has 15 residues. The germline V gene encodes CDR1 SGHRS and CDR2 YFSETQ. V was cut by 0 bases and J by 6 bases, with 12 bases left in between. DNA of the CDR3: TGCGCCAGCAGCTTGGTTCCGGGGAGCTATGAAAAACTGTTTTTT. This codes for CASSLVPGSYEKLFF.

V gene TRBV28 combines with J gene TRBJ1-4, with D possibly matching TRBD1 (6 bases). This CDR3 spans 14 amino acids. The V gene's germline CDR1 is MDHEN and CDR2 SYDVKM. Trimming pared 7 bases from V and 0 bases from J, leaving 9 bases between. CDR3 DNA sequence: TGTGCCAGCACCCGGACAGCAACTAATGAAAAACTGTTTTTT. Its translation: CASTRTATNEKLFF.

This clone occurred a few times. The genes are TRBV7-7 and TRBJ2-2; the match to TRBD1 covers 9 bases. The CDR3 consists of 18 residues. Germline assignment: CDR1 SSHAT and CDR2 FNYEAQ (reference sequence). Germline trimming cut 1 base from V and 4 bases from J; bases unmatched to any gene: 10. The CDR3 loop reads CASSLGVVGQGGTGELFF. The CDR3 DNA is TGTGCCAGCAGCTTAGGGGTCGTGGGACAGGGAGGCACCGGGGAGCTGTTTTTT.

The chain couples TRBV28 to TRBJ1-6, with 8 bases identical to TRBD1. V lost 6 bases, J lost 5 bases, and 6 bases stayed unmatched. Germline-derived CDR1 and CDR2 are MDHEN and SYDVKM. The CDR3 is 15 amino acids. The CDR3 coding sequence is TGTGCCAGCAGGCAACAACAGGGGGATAATTCACCCCTCCACTTT. Its protein product is CASRQQQGDNSPLHF.

CDR3 region: CASSLLGPGETQYF. The CDR3 DNA reads TGTGCCAGTAGCCTTCTGGGGCCCGGGGAGACCCAGTACTTC. This sequence joins TRBV19 and TRBJ2-5; D might be TRBD1 (5 bases). The CDR3 runs to 14 residues. Germline CDR1 reads LNHDA; CDR2 reads SQIVND (reference sequence). V was shortened by 6 bases and J by 5 bases, with 16 bases between the two germline ends.

The CDR3: CASIKGANTEAFF. For the CDR3, the DNA is TGTGCCAGCATTAAAGGGGCGAACACTGAAGCTTTCTTT. J is TRBJ1-1 and V is TRBV28; a weak D match, TRBD1 (5 bases). The CDR3 has 13 amino acids. Trimming left V 7 bases short and J 1 base short, with 10 bases between. Germline CDR1 MDHEN, CDR2 SYDVKM.

J is TRBJ1-2 and V is TRBV5-4, with D possibly TRBD1 on 5 matching bases. There are 13 residues in the CDR3. Germline lookup yields CDR1 SGHNT and CDR2 YYREEE (reference sequence). Trimming took 4 bases from V and 4 from J, leaving 11 bases between them. The CDR3 is CASSPKQGYGYTF. The CDR3 DNA follows: TGTGCCAGCAGCCCCAAGCAGGGCTATGGCTACACCTTC.

The gene calls are TRBV18 and TRBJ1-2; D is uncertain. Trimming removed 2 bases at V and 2 bases at J, with 9 bases between. There are 14 residues in the CDR3. The V gene's germline CDR1 is KGHSH and CDR2 LQKENI. The CDR3 nucleotides read TGTGCCAGCTCACCATCCGAGAGGAACTATGGCTACACCTTC. The encoded protein is CASSPSERNYGYTF.